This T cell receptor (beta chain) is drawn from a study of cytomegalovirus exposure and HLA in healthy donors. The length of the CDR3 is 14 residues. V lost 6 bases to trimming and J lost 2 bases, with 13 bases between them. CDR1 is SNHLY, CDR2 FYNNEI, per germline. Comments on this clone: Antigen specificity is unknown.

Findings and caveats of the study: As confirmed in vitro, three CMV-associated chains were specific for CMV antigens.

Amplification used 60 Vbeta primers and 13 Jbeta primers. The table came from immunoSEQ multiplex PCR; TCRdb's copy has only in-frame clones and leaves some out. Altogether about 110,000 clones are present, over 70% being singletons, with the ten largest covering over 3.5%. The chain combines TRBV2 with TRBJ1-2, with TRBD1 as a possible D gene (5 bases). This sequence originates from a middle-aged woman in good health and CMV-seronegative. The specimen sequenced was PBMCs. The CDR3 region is CASRGGWPNYGYTF. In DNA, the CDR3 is TGTGCCAGCAGGGGGGGTTGGCCGAACTATGGCTACACCTTC.